This T cell receptor (beta chain) originates from a study of T-cell memory formation after mild COVID-19. TCRdb redid the calling of the 5' RACE reads with MiXCR, one entry per CDR3 protein. The sample has around 300,000 distinct CDR3 sequences, roughly 18% seen once. This CDR3 has 12 residues. The ends were cut back, 4 bases at V and 10 bases at J, with 11 bases in the middle. The germline V gene has CDR1 SEHNR and CDR2 FQNEAQ (reference sequence). This clonotype is a singleton in its sample. This clonotype was obtained from a man aged 18 to 30 who had mild COVID-19 (a few samples of this study predate the infection). Cell type and time point are not known. The V gene is TRBV7-9, the J gene TRBJ2-1; no reliable D call. The specimen sequenced was PBMCs or a T cell subset sorted from them (not recorded which). This chain's CDR3 is CASSSILREQFF. The CDR3 region has the DNA TGTGCCAGCAGCTCAATTTTACGGGAGCAGTTCTTC.